This TCR beta chain emerged from a study of control samples from healthy donors and cancer patients. Method: immunoSEQ multiplex PCR; TCRdb's copy keeps in-frame clones and lacks some. The table includes 150,000 to 200,000 clones, 80% to 90% detected once. Germline loops: CDR1 WNHNN, CDR2 SYGVQD (reference sequence). Trimming took off 10 bases at V and 7 bases at J, with 20 bases between the two ends. The length of the CDR3 is 14 residues. The chain links TRBV10-1 to TRBJ1-5; D gene ambiguous. The source material was blood. The TCR originated in a woman in her 30s in good health. The CDR3 region is CANPPKRARQPQHF. As DNA, the CDR3 is TGCGCCAACCCTCCAAAGCGTGCCAGGCAGCCCCAGCATTTT.